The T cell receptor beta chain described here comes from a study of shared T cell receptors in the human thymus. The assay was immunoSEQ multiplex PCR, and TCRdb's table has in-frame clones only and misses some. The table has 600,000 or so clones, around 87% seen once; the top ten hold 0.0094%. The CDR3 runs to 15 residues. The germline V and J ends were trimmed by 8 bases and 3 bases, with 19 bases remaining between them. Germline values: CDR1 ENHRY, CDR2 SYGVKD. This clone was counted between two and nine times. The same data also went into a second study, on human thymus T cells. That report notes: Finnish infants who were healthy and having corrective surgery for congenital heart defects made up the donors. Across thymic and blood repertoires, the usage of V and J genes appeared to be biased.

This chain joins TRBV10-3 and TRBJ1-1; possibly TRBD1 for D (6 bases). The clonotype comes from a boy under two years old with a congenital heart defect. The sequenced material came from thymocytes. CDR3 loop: CAIAPAGGADTEAFF. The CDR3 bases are TGTGCCATCGCCCCGGCGGGGGGCGCGGACACTGAAGCTTTCTTT.